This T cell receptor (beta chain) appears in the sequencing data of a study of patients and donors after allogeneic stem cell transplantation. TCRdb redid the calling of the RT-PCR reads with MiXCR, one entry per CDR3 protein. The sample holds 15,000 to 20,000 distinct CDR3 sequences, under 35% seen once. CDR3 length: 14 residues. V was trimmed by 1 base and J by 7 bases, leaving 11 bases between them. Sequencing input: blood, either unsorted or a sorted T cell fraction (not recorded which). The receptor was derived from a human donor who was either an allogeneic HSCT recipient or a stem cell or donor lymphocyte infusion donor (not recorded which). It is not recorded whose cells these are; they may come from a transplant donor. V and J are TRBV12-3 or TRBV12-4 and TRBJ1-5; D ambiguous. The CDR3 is CASSLGGLEQPQHF. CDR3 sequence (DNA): TGTGCCAGCAGTTTAGGAGGGTTAGAGCAGCCCCAGCATTTT.